The 24 T cell receptor beta chains reported below all come from one sample, sequenced in a study of OX40 agonist ivuxolimab in advanced cancers. TCRdb's copy holds only in-frame clones and misses some; the assay was immunoSEQ multiplex PCR. The sample includes more than 95,000 clones, 94% of them seen just once. This sample comprised CD4+ or CD8+ T cells sorted from blood, obtained in a trial of the OX40 agonist ivuxolimab. These receptors originate from an adult with an advanced solid tumor such as melanoma, head and neck, liver or kidney cancer.

The chain is built from TRBV5-1 and TRBJ1-4; weak D call: TRBD1 (6 bases). CDR1 and CDR2 from the germline V gene are SGHRS and YFSETQ. The CDR3 contains 14 residues. V was pared by 6 bases and J by 2 bases, with 11 bases between. The chain's CDR3 is CASTLGGTNEKLFF. For the CDR3, the DNA is TGCGCCAGCACTCTTGGGGGCACTAATGAAAAACTGTTTTTT.

This clone was seen only a few times. The gene calls are TRBV6-5 and TRBJ1-2; the D gene is possibly TRBD1 (5 bases). Between the trimmed V and J ends, which lost 7 bases and 5 bases, there was a span of 14 bases. The CDR3 loop spans 13 amino acids. Germline loops: CDR1 MNHEY, CDR2 SVGAGI. In nucleotides, the CDR3 is TGTGCCAGCACGCGAATGGGGGTTTATGGCTACACCTTC. It yields the protein CASTRMGVYGYTF.

This CDR3 reads CASSPQRQGGTEAFF. The CDR3 region has the DNA TGTGCCAGTAGTCCACAACGGCAGGGTGGCACTGAAGCTTTCTTT. The genes are TRBV19 and TRBJ1-1; perhaps TRBD1 as D (5 bases). Germline V lookup: CDR1 LNHDA, CDR2 SQIVND (reference sequence). The CDR3 consists of 15 residues. V lost 5 bases, J lost 4 bases, and 17 bases lay in between.

This clone was recorded once. The chain joins TRBV5-6 to TRBJ1-1; D is uncertain. V was pared by 0 bases and J by 1 base, with 4 bases between. This CDR3 comprises 13 residues. In germline, CDR1 is SGHDT, CDR2 YYEEEE. For the CDR3, the DNA is TGTGCCAGCAGCTTGGTCAAGAACACTGAAGCTTTCTTT. Residues: CASSLVKNTEAFF.

The chain joins TRBV4-3 to TRBJ2-7; 9 nucleotides line up with TRBD2. Germline V gene data show CDR1 as LGHNA and CDR2 as YSLEER. The junction had 9 bases not matched to a gene; V was cut back by 0 bases and J by 3 bases. The CDR3 runs to 17 residues. Here the CDR3 reads CASSQDWASGTLYEQYF. In nucleotides, the CDR3 is TGCGCCAGCAGCCAAGATTGGGCTAGCGGGACTCTCTACGAGCAGTACTTC.

V is TRBV5-1 and J is TRBJ1-1; no definite D call. The germline V gene encodes CDR1 SGHRS and CDR2 YFSETQ. Trimming pared 0 bases from V and 5 bases from J, leaving 17 bases between. The CDR3 is 16 residues long. This CDR3 reads CASSLGQPPVRTEAFF. Written as DNA, the CDR3 is TGCGCCAGCAGCTTGGGGCAGCCCCCGGTGAGAACTGAAGCTTTCTTT.

This sequence joins TRBV19 and TRBJ1-1; D possibly corresponds to TRBD1 (5 bases). The germline V and J ends were trimmed by 4 bases and 10 bases, with 19 bases remaining between them. The CDR3 length is 14 residues. The germline gives CDR1 LNHDA, CDR2 SQIVND (reference sequence). The CDR3 coding sequence is TGTGCCAGTAGTAATCCGGGGCGACGAGGAACAGCTTTCTTT. Its translation is CASSNPGRRGTAFF.

The chain combines TRBV7-9 with TRBJ1-5, with D uncertain. There are 17 residues in the CDR3. With 0 bases removed from V and 3 bases from J, the gap between germline ends came to 15 bases. The germline V gene encodes CDR1 SEHNR and CDR2 FQNEAQ (reference sequence). In nucleotides, the CDR3 is TGTGCCAGCAGCTTAGCGCGTCTGGGAATCGACAATCAGCCCCAGCATTTT. This gives the protein CASSLARLGIDNQPQHF.

The chain uses TRBV7-2 and TRBJ2-1, with D possibly called TRBD1 or TRBD2 (5 bases each). Trimming left V 5 bases short and J 0 bases short, with 11 bases between. Germline-derived CDR1 and CDR2 are SGHTA and FQGNSA. There are 15 residues in the CDR3. The CDR3 region has the DNA TGTGCCAGCAGCCCGGGACCGAGCTCCTACAATGAGCAGTTCTTC. Translating gives CASSPGPSSYNEQFF.

This chain's CDR3 is CAWIRGGSYEQYF. CDR3 in DNA: TGTGCCTGGATAAGGGGGGGGTCCTACGAGCAGTACTTC. The rearrangement links TRBV30 to TRBJ2-7; a weak D match, TRBD2 (7 bases). Germline V gene data show CDR1 as GTSNPN and CDR2 as SVGIG (reference sequence). V was pared by 4 bases and J by 1 base, with 11 bases between. The CDR3 has 13 residues. Full variable domain (remainder filled in from reference TRBV30 and TRBJ2-7): SQTIHQWPATLVQPVGSPLSLECTVEGTSNPNLYWYRQAAGRGLQLLFYSVGIGQISSEVPQNLSASRPQDRQFILSSKKLLLSDSGFYLCAWIRGGSYEQYFGPGTRLTVT.

The chain uses TRBV7-2 and TRBJ1-2; 8 bases match TRBD1. Germline values: CDR1 SGHTA, CDR2 FQGNSA. The ends lost 5 bases at V and 3 bases at J; junction bases unmatched: 8. CDR3 size: 15 residues. The CDR3 DNA reads as TGTGCCAGCAGCACTTCAGGACAGGGTGACTATGGCTACACCTTC. It yields the protein CASSTSGQGDYGYTF.

The sample holds one count of this clone. The V and J genes are TRBV28 and TRBJ2-7; the match to TRBD1 covers 9 bases. The germline V gene has CDR1 MDHEN and CDR2 SYDVKM. V shed 8 bases and J 4 bases; nucleotides not matched to a gene: 27. This CDR3 has 20 residues. CDR3 nucleotide sequence: TGTGCCAGCTCGGACAGGGGATCTAGCGGAGCCAGAAAGGGGGCTTACGAGCAGTACTTC. Translated: CASSDRGSSGARKGAYEQYF.

V usage is TRBV6-6 and J usage is TRBJ1-1; weak D call: TRBD1 (5 bases). Per the germline V gene, CDR1 is MNHNY and CDR2 is SVGAGI (reference sequence). V was trimmed by 5 bases and J by 4 bases, leaving 11 bases between them. The CDR3 extends over 13 amino acids. CDR3 in amino acids: CASSLRVGTEAFF. DNA for the CDR3: TGTGCCAGCAGTCTCAGGGTGGGCACTGAAGCTTTCTTT.

This chain connects TRBV7-8 to TRBJ2-2, with D uncertain. Germline V gene data show CDR1 as SGHVS and CDR2 as FQNEAQ. This CDR3 has 16 residues. Trimming removed 2 bases at V and 4 bases at J, with 14 bases between. The CDR3 protein is CASSLLSELSTGELFF. The CDR3 nucleotides read TGTGCCAGCAGCTTATTGTCCGAGTTAAGCACCGGGGAGCTGTTTTTT.

The CDR3 sequence is CATSSLFRGQGGTGELFF. For the CDR3, the DNA is TGTGCCACCAGCAGCCTGTTTCGGGGACAGGGCGGCACGGGGGAGCTGTTTTTT. This sequence joins TRBV15 and TRBJ2-2; TRBD1 aligns across 9 bases. The germline V gene has CDR1 LNHNV and CDR2 YYDKDF (reference sequence). Trimming cost V 3 bases and J 8 bases; bases outside gene matches: 16. The CDR3 covers 18 residues.

CDR3: CASNWDVLQGYTF. Written as DNA, the CDR3 is TGTGCCAGCAATTGGGACGTCCTCCAAGGCTACACCTTC. The V call is TRBV2, the J call TRBJ1-2; tentative D call: TRBD1 (5 bases). From germline, CDR1 is SNHLY and CDR2 FYNNEI. V was trimmed by 7 bases and J by 8 bases, leaving 17 bases between them. This CDR3 contains 13 residues. Full variable domain (missing parts from reference TRBV2 and TRBJ1-2): EPEVTQTPSHQVTQMGQEVILRCVPISNHLYFYWYRQILGQKVEFLVSFYNNEISEKSEIFDDQFSVERPDGSNFTLKIRSTKLEDSAMYFCASNWDVLQGYTFGSGTRLTVV.

This CDR3 is CASSLEAQNTEAFF. The CDR3, as DNA: TGTGCCAGCAGCTTAGAGGCACAGAACACTGAAGCTTTCTTT. The chain combines TRBV7-9 with TRBJ1-1; D gene unclear. Trimming took 1 base from V and 1 from J, leaving 7 bases between them. Germline V gene sequence: CDR1 SEHNR, CDR2 FQNEAQ (reference sequence). This CDR3 comprises 14 residues.

Concerning this clone: Additional DNA sequences in this sample encode the identical CDR3. The rearrangement joins TRBV5-4 to TRBJ2-3, with D unclear. V lost 0 bases, J lost 2 bases, and 7 bases lay in between. This CDR3 has 14 residues. Germline V gene data show CDR1 as SGHNT and CDR2 as YYREEE (reference sequence). CDR3 in amino acids: CASSLGGNTDTQYF. The CDR3 nucleotides are TGTGCCAGCAGCTTGGGCGGAAACACAGATACGCAGTATTTT.

V usage is TRBV2 and J usage is TRBJ2-3, with D maybe TRBD1 (6 bases). The CDR3 contains 16 residues. CDR1 SNHLY and CDR2 FYNNEI come from the germline V gene. V lost 11 bases to trimming and J lost 2 bases, with 23 bases between them. The CDR3 region is CALHTGPQGPTDTQYF. The CDR3 DNA sequence: TGTGCCTTACACACCGGGCCCCAGGGGCCCACAGATACGCAGTATTTT.

This chain connects TRBV27 to TRBJ2-3, with TRBD2 as a possible D gene (5 bases). The CDR3 spans 15 residues. V lost 5 bases to trimming and J lost 4 bases, with 16 bases between them. Germline V gene data show CDR1 as MNHEY and CDR2 as SMNVEV (reference sequence). The CDR3 nucleotides are TGTGCCAGCAGTCTACGGGCGGGCGTTTCAGATACGCAGTATTTT. Translating it yields CASSLRAGVSDTQYF.

The gene calls are TRBV11-3 and TRBJ2-1; D is perhaps TRBD1 or TRBD2 (5 bases each). The germline V gene has CDR1 SGHNT and CDR2 YENEEA. The CDR3 sequence is 16 residues long. V was trimmed by 4 bases and J by 1 base, leaving 14 bases between them. This CDR3 is CASSSPRGRSYNEQFF. Here the CDR3 DNA reads TGTGCCAGCAGCTCCCCGAGGGGTCGGTCCTACAATGAGCAGTTCTTC.

This clone has just one count. The V gene is TRBV9, the J gene TRBJ2-2; D is ambiguous. Germline lookup yields CDR1 SGDLS and CDR2 YYNGEE. The V gene lost 0 bases and the J gene lost 3 bases, with 9 bases spanning the gap. The length of the CDR3 is 15 residues. CDR3 nucleotide sequence: TGTGCCAGCAGCGTAGATGTCGGGTACACCGGGGAGCTGTTTTTT. As protein: CASSVDVGYTGELFF.

This chain uses TRBV11-3 with TRBJ1-1; D unclear. V was trimmed by 0 bases and J by 1 base, leaving 6 bases between them. Germline assignment: CDR1 SGHNT and CDR2 YENEEA. There are 14 residues in the CDR3. CDR3 residues: CASSLDRGNTEAFF. In nucleotides, the CDR3 is TGTGCCAGCAGCTTAGATCGGGGGAACACTGAAGCTTTCTTT.

The V gene is TRBV10-3, the J gene TRBJ2-7, with 11 bases fitting TRBD1. V gave up 2 bases and J gave up 1 base; unmatched junction bases: 4. The CDR3 has 16 amino acids. The germline gives CDR1 ENHRY, CDR2 SYGVKD. CDR3 sequence: CAISETGTGGSYEQYF. The CDR3 region has the DNA TGTGCCATCAGTGAGACCGGGACAGGGGGTTCCTACGAGCAGTACTTC.